This T cell receptor beta chain was sequenced for a study of shared clonotypes between healthy human individuals. Findings and caveats of the study: In a few donors, around 4.8% of naive CD4 clonotypes appeared in common. Estimated richness values were generally larger in naive subsets than in memory subsets. The rarefaction results pointed to incomplete sorted-subset sequencing despite large depth.

The naive CD8 subset, CD45RO-negative cells positively selected for CCR7, excluded terminally differentiated effector memory CD45RA+ cells. The authors loaded roughly 200 ng DNA, roughly 33,000 T cell genomes, into sorted-subset replicate PCRs. Sequencing used immunoSEQ multiplex PCR; TCRdb keeps in-frame clones, though not all of them. The sample includes about 2.1 million clones, 93% of them seen just once. Trimming removed 3 bases from V and 2 bases from J; junction bases left unmatched: 1. Germline values: CDR1 SEHNR, CDR2 FQNEAQ (reference sequence). This CDR3 comprises 14 residues. In the case of this clone: The antigen is undetermined. The same CDR3 also results from other DNA sequences found in this sample.

The sequenced material came from naive CD8+ T cells from PBMCs. The receptor comes from a man younger than 30 in good health. Some clones in this sample may be carry-over from other donors' samples. J is TRBJ1-1 and V is TRBV7-9, with 9 bases lining up with TRBD1. In nucleotides, the CDR3 is TGTGCCAGCAGCTTGGGACAGGGAAACACTGAAGCTTTCTTT. Its protein product is CASSLGQGNTEAFF.